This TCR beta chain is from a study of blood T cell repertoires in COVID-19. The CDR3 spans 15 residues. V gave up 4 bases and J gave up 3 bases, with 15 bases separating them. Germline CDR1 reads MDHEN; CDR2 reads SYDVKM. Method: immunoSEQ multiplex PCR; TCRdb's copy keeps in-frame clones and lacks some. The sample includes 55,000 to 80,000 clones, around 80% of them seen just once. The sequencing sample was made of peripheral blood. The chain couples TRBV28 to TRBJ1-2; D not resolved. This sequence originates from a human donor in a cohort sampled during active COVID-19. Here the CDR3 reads CASSSLPPVDYGYTF. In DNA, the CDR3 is TGTGCCAGCAGTTCCCTCCCCCCGGTCGACTATGGCTACACCTTC.